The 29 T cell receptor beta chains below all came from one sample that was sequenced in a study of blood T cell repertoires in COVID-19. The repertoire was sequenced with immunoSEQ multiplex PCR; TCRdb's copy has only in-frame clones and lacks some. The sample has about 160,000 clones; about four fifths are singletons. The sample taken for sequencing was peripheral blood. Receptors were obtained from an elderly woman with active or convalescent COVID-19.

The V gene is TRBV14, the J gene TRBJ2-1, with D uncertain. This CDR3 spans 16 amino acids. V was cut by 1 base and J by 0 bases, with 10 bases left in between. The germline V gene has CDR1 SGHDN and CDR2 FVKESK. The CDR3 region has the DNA TGTGCCAGCAGCCAAGGCGGATTAAGCTCCTACAATGAGCAGTTCTTC. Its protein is CASSQGGLSSYNEQFF.

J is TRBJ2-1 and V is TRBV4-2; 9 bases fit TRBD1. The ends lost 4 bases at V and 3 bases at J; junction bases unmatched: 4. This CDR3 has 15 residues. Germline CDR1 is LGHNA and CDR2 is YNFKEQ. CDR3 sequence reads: CASSLGTGIYNEQFF. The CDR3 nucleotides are TGTGCCAGCAGCCTCGGGACAGGGATCTACAATGAGCAGTTCTTC.

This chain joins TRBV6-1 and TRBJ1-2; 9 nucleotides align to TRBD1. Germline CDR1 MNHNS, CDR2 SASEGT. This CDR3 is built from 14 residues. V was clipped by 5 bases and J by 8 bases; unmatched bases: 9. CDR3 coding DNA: TGTGCCAGCAGTTCAAACAGGGGGCTAGGGGGCTACACCTTC. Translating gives CASSSNRGLGGYTF.

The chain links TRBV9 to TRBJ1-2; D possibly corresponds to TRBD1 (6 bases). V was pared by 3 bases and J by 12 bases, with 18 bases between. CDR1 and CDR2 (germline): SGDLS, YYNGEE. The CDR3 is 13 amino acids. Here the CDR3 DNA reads TGTGCCAGCAGCGCTGGACAGATACCGAATAACACCTTC. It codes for CASSAGQIPNNTF.

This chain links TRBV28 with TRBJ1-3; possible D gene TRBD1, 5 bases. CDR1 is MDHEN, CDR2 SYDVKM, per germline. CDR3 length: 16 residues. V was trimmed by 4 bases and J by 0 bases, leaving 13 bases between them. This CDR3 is CASSSPQGYSGNTIYF. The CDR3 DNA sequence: TGTGCCAGCAGTTCCCCCCAGGGATACTCTGGAAACACCATATATTTT. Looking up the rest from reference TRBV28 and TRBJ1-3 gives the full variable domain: DVKVTQSSRYLVKRTGEKVFLECVQDMDHENMFWYRQDPGLGLRLIYFSYDVKMKEKGDIPEGYSVSREKKERFSLILESASTNQTSMYLCASSSPQGYSGNTIYFGEGSWLTVV.

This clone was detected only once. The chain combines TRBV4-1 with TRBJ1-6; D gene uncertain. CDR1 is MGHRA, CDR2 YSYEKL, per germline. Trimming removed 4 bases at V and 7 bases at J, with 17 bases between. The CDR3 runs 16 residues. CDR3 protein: CASSRDQPSGNSPLHF. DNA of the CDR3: TGCGCCAGCAGCCGAGACCAACCATCGGGGAATTCACCCCTCCACTTT.

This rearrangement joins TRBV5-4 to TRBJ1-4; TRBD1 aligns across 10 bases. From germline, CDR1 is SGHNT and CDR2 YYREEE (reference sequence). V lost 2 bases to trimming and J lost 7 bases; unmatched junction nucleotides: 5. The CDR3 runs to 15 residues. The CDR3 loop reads CASSLGGTGVEKLFF. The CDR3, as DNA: TGTGCCAGCAGCTTAGGGGGGACAGGGGTTGAAAAACTGTTTTTT.

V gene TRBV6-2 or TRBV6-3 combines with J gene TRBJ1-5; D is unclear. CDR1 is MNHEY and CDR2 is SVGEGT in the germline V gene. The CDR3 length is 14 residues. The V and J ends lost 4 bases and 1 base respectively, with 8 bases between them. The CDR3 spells CASSWGGSNQPQHF. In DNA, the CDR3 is TGTGCCAGCAGTTGGGGAGGGAGCAATCAGCCCCAGCATTTT.

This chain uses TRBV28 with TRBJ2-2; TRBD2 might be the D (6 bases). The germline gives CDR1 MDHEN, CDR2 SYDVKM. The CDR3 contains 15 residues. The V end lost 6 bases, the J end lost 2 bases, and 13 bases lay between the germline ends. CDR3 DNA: TGTGCCAGCAGACGGAGGGCCGGTAACACCGGGGAGCTGTTTTTT. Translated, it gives CASRRRAGNTGELFF.

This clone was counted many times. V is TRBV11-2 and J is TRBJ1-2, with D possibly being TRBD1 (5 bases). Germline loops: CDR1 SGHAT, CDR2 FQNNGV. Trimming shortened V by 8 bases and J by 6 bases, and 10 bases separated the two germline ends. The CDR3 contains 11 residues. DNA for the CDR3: TGTGCCAGCGGGGGGATGGATGGCTACACCTTC. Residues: CASGGMDGYTF.

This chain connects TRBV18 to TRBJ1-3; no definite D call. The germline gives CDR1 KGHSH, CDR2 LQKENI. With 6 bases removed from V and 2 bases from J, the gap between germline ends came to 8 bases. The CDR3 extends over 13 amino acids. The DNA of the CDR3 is TGTGCCAGCTCGAGGGAGGCTGGAAACACCATATATTTT. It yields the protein CASSREAGNTIYF.

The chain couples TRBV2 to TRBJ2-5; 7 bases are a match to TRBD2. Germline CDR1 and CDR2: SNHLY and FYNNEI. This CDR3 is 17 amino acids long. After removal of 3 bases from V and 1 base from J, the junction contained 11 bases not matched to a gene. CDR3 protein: CASSDRGRSGVQETQYF. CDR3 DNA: TGTGCCAGCAGTGATCGGGGGAGGAGCGGGGTCCAAGAGACCCAGTACTTC.

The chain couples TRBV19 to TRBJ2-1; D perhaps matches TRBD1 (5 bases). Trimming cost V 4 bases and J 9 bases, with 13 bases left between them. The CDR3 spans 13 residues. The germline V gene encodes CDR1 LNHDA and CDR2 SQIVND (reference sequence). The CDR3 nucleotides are TGTGCCAGTAGTAGGACAAGGATACCTGAGCAGTTCTTC. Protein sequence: CASSRTRIPEQFF.

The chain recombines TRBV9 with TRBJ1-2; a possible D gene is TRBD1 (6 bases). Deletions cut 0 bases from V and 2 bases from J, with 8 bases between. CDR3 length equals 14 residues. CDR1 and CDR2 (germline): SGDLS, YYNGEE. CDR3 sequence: CASSVGGGNYGYTF. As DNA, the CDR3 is TGTGCCAGCAGCGTAGGTGGGGGCAACTATGGCTACACCTTC.

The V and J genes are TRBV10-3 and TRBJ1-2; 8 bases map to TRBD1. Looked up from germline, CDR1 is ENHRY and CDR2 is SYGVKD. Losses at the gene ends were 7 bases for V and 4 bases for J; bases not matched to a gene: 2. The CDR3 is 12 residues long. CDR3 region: CAITGTGYGYTF. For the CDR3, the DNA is TGTGCCATCACCGGGACAGGCTATGGCTACACCTTC.

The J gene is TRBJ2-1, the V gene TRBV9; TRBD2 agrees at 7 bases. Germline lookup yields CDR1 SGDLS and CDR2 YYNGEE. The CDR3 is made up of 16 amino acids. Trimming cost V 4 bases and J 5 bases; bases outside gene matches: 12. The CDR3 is CASSRVASGVNNEQFF. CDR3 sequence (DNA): TGTGCCAGCAGCCGTGTGGCTAGCGGAGTCAACAATGAGCAGTTCTTC.

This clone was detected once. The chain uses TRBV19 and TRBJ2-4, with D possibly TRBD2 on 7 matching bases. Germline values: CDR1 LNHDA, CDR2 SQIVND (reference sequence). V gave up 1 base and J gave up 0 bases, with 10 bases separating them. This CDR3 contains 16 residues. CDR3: CASSIGGGGAKNIQYF. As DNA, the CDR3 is TGTGCCAGTAGTATAGGGGGAGGGGGAGCCAAAAACATTCAGTACTTC.

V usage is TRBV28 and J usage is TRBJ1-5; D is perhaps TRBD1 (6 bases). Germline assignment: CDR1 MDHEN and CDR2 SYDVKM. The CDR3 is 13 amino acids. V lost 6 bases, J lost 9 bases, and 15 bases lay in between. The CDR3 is CASSNFWGRPQHF. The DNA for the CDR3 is TGTGCCAGCAGCAACTTCTGGGGGCGGCCCCAGCATTTT.

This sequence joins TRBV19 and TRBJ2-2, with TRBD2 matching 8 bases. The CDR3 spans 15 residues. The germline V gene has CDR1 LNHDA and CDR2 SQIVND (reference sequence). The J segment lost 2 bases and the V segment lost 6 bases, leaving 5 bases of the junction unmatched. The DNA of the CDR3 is TGTGCCAGTAGCCCGGGACTAGTAAACACCGGGGAGCTGTTTTTT. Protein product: CASSPGLVNTGELFF.

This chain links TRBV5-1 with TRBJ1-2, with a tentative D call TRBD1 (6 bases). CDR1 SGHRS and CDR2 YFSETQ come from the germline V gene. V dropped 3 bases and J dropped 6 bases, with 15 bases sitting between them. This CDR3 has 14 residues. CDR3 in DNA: TGCGCCAGCAGCTCGGGGTTAGGGGGAGATGGCTACACCTTC. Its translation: CASSSGLGGDGYTF.

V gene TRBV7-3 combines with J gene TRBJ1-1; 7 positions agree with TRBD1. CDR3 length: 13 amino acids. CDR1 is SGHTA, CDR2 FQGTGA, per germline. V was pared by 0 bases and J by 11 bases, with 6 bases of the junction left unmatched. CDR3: CASSLTGDSGAFF. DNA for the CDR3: TGTGCCAGCAGCTTAACGGGGGACAGTGGGGCTTTCTTT.

CDR3 sequence: CASSPGTGANSYEQYF. DNA of the CDR3: TGTGCCAGCAGCCCGGGGACAGGGGCTAACTCCTACGAGCAGTACTTC. V is TRBV3-1 (or the pseudogene TRBV3-2) and J is TRBJ2-7, with 10 bases lining up with TRBD1. The J segment lost 0 bases and the V segment lost 4 bases, leaving 6 bases of the junction unmatched. Germline loops: CDR1 LGHDT, CDR2 YNNKEL (reference sequence). CDR3 length equals 16 residues.

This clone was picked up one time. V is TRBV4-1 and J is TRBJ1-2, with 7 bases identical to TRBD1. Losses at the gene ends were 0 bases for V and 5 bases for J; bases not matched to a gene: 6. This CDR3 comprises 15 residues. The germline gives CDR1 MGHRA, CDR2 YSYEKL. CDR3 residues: CASSQERGQGYGYTF. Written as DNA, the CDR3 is TGCGCCAGCAGCCAAGAAAGGGGGCAAGGTTATGGCTACACCTTC.

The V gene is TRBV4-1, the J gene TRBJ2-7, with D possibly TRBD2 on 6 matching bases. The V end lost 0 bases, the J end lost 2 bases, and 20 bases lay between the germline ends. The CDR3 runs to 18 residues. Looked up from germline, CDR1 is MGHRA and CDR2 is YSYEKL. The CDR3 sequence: CASSQDFRVGRRTYEQYF. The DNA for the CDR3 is TGCGCCAGCAGCCAAGATTTTCGGGTCGGGAGAAGGACCTACGAGCAGTACTTC.

DNA of the CDR3: TGTGCCAGCAGTTTCGACAGGGACGAGCAGTACTTC. Residues: CASSFDRDEQYF. This chain uses TRBV6-5 with TRBJ2-7; 7 bases align to TRBD1. The J segment lost 5 bases and the V segment lost 4 bases, leaving 2 bases of the junction unmatched. CDR1 MNHEY and CDR2 SVGAGI come from the germline V gene. CDR3 length equals 12 residues.

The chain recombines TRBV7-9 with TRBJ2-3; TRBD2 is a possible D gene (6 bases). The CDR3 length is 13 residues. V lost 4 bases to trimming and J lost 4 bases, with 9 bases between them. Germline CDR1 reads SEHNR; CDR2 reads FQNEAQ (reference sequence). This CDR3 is CASSSTGADTQYF. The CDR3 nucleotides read TGTGCCAGCAGCTCGACGGGGGCAGATACGCAGTATTTT.

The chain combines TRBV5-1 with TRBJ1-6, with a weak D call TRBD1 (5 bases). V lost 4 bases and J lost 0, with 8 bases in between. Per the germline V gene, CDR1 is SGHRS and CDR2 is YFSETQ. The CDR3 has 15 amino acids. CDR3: CASSQGSSYNSPLHF. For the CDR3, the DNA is TGCGCCAGCAGCCAGGGCAGCTCCTATAATTCACCCCTCCACTTT.

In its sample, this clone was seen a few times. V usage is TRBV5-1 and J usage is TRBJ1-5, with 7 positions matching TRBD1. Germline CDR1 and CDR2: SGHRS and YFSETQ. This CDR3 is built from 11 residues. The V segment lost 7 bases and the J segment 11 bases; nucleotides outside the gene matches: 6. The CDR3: CASGPGQTQHF. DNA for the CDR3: TGCGCCAGCGGACCGGGACAGACCCAGCATTTT.

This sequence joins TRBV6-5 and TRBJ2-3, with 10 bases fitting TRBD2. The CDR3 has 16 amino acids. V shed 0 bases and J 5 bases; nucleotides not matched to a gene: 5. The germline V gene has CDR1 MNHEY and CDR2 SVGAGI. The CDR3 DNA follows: TGTGCCAGCAGTTACTCCAGCGGGAGGGCCATAGATACGCAGTATTTT. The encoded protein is CASSYSSGRAIDTQYF.